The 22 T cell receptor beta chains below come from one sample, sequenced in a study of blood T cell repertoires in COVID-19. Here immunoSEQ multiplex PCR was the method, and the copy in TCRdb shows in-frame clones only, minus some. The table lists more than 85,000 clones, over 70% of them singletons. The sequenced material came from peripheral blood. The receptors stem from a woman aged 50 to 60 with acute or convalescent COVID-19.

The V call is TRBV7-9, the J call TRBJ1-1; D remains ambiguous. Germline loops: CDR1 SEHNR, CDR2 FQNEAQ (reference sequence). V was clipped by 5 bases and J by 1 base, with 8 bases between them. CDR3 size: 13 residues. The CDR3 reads CASSPPGNTEAFF. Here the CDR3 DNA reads TGTGCCAGCAGCCCTCCAGGGAACACTGAAGCTTTCTTT.

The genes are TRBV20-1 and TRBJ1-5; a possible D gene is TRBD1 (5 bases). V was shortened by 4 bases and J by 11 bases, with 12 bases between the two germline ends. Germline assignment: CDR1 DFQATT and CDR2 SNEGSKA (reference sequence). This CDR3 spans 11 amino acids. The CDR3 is CSAISGGTQHF. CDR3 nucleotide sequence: TGCAGTGCTATCAGCGGGGGGACCCAGCATTTT.

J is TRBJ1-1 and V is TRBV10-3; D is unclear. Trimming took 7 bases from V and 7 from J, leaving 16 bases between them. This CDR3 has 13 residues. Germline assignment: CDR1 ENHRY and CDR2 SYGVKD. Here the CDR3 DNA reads TGTGCCATCACCAACGGAGGAGGGTTTGAAGCTTTCTTT. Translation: CAITNGGGFEAFF.

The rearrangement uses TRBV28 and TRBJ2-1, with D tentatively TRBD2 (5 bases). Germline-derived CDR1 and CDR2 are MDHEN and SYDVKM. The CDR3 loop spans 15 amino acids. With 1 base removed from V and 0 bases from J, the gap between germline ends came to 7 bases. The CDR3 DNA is TGTGCCAGCAGTTTATCGGGGTTCTCCTACAATGAGCAGTTCTTC. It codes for CASSLSGFSYNEQFF.

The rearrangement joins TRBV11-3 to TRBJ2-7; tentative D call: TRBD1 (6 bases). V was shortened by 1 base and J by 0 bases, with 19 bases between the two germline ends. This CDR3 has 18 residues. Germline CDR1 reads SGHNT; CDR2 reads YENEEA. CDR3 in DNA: TGTGCCAGCAGCTTAGGGTCGTCCAGGGGAAACAGCTCCTACGAGCAGTACTTC. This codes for CASSLGSSRGNSSYEQYF.

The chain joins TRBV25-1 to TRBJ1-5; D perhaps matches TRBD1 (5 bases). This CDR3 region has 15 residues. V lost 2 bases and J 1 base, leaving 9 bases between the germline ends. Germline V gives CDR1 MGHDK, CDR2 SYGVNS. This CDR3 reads CASSEGTLSNQPQHF. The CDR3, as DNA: TGTGCCAGCAGTGAAGGGACTTTAAGCAATCAGCCCCAGCATTTT.

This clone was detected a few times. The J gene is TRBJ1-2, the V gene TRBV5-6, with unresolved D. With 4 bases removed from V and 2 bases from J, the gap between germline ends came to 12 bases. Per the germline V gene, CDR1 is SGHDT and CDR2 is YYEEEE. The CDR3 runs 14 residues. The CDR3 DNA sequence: TGTGCCAGCAGCATGACATCTCAGAACTATGGCTACACCTTC. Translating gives CASSMTSQNYGYTF.

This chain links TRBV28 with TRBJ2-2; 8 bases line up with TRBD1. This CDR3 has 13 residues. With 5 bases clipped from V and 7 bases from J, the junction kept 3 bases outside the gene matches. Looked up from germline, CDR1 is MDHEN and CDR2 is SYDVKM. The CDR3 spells CASSPGGGGELFF. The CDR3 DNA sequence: TGTGCCAGCAGTCCAGGGGGCGGCGGGGAGCTGTTTTTT.

The CDR3 nucleotides are TGTGCCACCCAGGACAGGGTAGACGGCCAGCCCCAGCATTTT. Its translation is CATQDRVDGQPQHF. The rearrangement joins TRBV24-1 to TRBJ1-5; 8 bases are a match to TRBD1. J gave up 7 bases and V 9 bases, and 10 bases lay outside the gene matches. CDR3 length: 14 residues. The germline CDR1 and CDR2 sequences are KGHDR and SFDVKD.

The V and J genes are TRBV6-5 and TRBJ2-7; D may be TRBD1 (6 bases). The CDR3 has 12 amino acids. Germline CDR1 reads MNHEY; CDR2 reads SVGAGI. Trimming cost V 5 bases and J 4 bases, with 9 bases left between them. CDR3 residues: CASSLDRYEQYF. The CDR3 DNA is TGTGCCAGCAGTCTCGACAGGTACGAGCAGTACTTC.

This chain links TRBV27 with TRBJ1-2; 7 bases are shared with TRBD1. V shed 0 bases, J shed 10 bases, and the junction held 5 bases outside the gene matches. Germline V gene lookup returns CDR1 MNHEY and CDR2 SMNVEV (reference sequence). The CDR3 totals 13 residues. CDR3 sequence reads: CASSLSGQAAYTF. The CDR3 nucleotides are TGTGCCAGCAGTTTATCCGGACAGGCAGCCTACACCTTC.

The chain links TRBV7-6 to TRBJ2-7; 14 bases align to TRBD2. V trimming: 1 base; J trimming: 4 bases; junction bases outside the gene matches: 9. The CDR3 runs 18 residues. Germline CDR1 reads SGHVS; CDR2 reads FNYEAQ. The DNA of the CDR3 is TGTGCCAGCAGCTTAGAAGCGGGGGGACTAGCGGGGGATTACGAGCAGTACTTC. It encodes CASSLEAGGLAGDYEQYF.

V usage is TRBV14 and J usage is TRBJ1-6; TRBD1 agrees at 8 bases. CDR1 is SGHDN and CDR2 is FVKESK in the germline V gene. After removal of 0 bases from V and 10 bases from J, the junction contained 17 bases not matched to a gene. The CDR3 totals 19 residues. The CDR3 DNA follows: TGTGCCAGCAGCCAAGAACCCCAGGACAGGGTCCGCCCGAGGTCACCCCTCCACTTT. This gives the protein CASSQEPQDRVRPRSPLHF.

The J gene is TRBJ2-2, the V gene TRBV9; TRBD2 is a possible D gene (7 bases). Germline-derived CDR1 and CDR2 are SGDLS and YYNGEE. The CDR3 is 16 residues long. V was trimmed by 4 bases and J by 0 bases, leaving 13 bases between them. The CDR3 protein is CASSLWRGPNTGELFF. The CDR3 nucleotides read TGTGCCAGCAGCCTGTGGCGGGGGCCGAACACCGGGGAGCTGTTTTTT.

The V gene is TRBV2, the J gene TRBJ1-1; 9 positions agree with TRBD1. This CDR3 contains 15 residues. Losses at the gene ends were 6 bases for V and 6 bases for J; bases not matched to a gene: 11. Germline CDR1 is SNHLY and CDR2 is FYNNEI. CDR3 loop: CASSTSVTGGSEAFF. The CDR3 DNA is TGTGCCAGCAGCACCTCGGTGACAGGGGGTTCTGAAGCTTTCTTT.

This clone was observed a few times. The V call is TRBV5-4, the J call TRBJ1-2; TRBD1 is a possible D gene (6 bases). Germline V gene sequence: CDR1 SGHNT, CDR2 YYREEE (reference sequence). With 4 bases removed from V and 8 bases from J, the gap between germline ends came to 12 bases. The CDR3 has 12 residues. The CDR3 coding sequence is TGTGCCAGCAGCCTACCAGGGGACGGCTACACCTTC. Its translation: CASSLPGDGYTF.

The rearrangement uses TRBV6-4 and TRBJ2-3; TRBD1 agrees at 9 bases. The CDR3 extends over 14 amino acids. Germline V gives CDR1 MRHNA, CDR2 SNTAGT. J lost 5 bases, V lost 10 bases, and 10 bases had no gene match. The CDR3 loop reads CATSRQGGGDTQYF. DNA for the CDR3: TGTGCCACATCGAGACAGGGGGGAGGAGATACGCAGTATTTT.

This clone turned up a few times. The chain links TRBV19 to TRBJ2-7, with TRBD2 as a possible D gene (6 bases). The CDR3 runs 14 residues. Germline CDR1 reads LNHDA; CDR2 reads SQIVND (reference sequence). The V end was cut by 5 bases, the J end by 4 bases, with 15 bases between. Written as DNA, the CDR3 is TGTGCCAGTAGTTGGGGTCCGGACTATTACGAGCAGTACTTC. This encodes CASSWGPDYYEQYF.

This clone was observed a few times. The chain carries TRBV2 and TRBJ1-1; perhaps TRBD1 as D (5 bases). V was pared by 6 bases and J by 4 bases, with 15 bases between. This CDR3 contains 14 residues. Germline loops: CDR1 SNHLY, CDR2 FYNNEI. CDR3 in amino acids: CASSLGGVGTEAFF. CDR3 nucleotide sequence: TGTGCCAGCAGCTTGGGGGGTGTGGGCACTGAAGCTTTCTTT.

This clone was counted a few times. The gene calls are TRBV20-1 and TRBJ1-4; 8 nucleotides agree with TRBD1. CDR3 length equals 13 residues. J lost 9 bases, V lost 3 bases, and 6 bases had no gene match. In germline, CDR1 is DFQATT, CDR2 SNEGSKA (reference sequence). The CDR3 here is CSASDRGGKKLFF. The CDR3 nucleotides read TGCAGTGCTAGTGACAGGGGTGGTAAAAAACTGTTTTTT.

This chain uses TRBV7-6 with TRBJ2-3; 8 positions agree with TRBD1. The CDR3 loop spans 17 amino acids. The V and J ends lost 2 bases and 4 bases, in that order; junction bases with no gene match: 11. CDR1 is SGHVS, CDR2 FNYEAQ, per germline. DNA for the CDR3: TGTGCCAGCAGCTTATTAAGGACAGCCAGGGGGCCAGATACGCAGTATTTT. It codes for CASSLLRTARGPDTQYF.

The CDR3 bases are TGTGCCAGGACCTCGGGACAGAAAGAAGCTTTCTTT. Translation gives CARTSGQKEAFF. V usage is TRBV21-1 and J usage is TRBJ1-1; the D call in the table, TRBD1, was not verified against the DNA. TRBV21-1 is a recognized pseudogene. This CDR3 is 12 amino acids long.